This T cell receptor beta chain was sequenced for a study of cytomegalovirus exposure and HLA in healthy donors. Data came from immunoSEQ multiplex PCR; TCRdb stores just in-frame clones and leaves some out. The sample holds some 250,000 clones, 90% seen once. Trimming removed 6 bases at V and 0 bases at J, with 11 bases between. The CDR3 sequence is 15 residues long. Germline values: CDR1 MNHEY, CDR2 SVGAGI. This clone was counted once. The antigen remains unidentified. Study findings and constraints: Researchers catalogued approximately 170 TCR beta chains as cytomegalovirus-associated. With high specificity and sensitivity, the classifier reportedly diagnosed cytomegalovirus status. Researchers reported that three CMV-associated chains were confirmed in vitro as CMV antigen-specific.

This clonotype originated in a woman aged 18-29 years in good health and CMV-seronegative. The V and J genes are TRBV6-5 and TRBJ2-2, with a tentative D call TRBD2 (6 bases). The sample taken for sequencing was PBMCs. The CDR3 loop reads CASRGTYANTGELFF. CDR3 nucleotide sequence: TGTGCCAGCAGGGGGACTTACGCGAACACCGGGGAGCTGTTTTTT.